The entry below describes one T cell receptor (beta chain). The CDR3 is made up of 11 amino acids. The sample comes from a study of blood T cell repertoires in COVID-19. The authors' processing: Reference gene primers were amplified, and this amplification served to estimate nucleated cell counts. The repertoire was sequenced with immunoSEQ multiplex PCR; TCRdb's copy has only in-frame clones and lacks some. From that table come the V and J calls and clone size; the DNA was used to work out D and trimming. The sample shows about 94,000 clones, about 80% of them seen only once. The receptor was derived from a man aged 60 to 75 with acute or convalescent COVID-19. The material sequenced was peripheral blood. The chain joins TRBV12-2 to TRBJ2-1; the D call of TRBD1 is as the table states it, not checked on the DNA. TRBV12-2 counts as a pseudogene. DNA of the CDR3: TGTGCAAGTCGCCAGGTCAATGAGCAGTTCTTC. Translating it yields CASRQVNEQFF.